One and the same sample provided the 17 T cell receptor beta chains below, sequenced in a study of response to subunit inactivated influenza vaccine. TCRdb ran MiXCR on the RT-PCR reads and lists one entry per CDR3 protein. This sample has approximately 730,000 distinct CDR3 sequences, with over 11% found just once. The sample in question was PBMCs from blood, obtained 14 days before vaccination. Receptor source: a man aged 50-60 years who received an inactivated influenza vaccine.

This sequence joins TRBV4-2 and TRBJ2-5, with D possibly TRBD1 on 6 matching bases. Trimming shortened V by 0 bases and J by 3 bases, and 8 bases separated the two germline ends. The germline V gene has CDR1 LGHNA and CDR2 YNFKEQ. This CDR3 region has 14 residues. The CDR3 DNA sequence: TGTGCCAGCAGCCAAGACCAGGGGAAAGAGACCCAGTACTTC. This sequence encodes CASSQDQGKETQYF.

This clonotype was counted many times. The chain combines TRBV18 with TRBJ1-1; D might be TRBD1 (5 bases). V shed 5 bases and J shed 0 bases, with 13 bases lying between them. Germline V gene data show CDR1 as KGHSH and CDR2 as LQKENI. The CDR3 length is 15 residues. CDR3 loop: CASSAGYGMNTEAFF. The CDR3 DNA sequence: TGTGCCAGCTCAGCAGGGTACGGGATGAACACTGAAGCTTTCTTT.

This clonotype came up a few times. The chain has TRBV7-2 and TRBJ2-7; possibly TRBD2 for D (6 bases). Germline-derived CDR1 and CDR2 are SGHTA and FQGNSA. The CDR3 runs to 13 residues. V lost 3 bases to trimming and J lost 6 bases, with 12 bases between them. The CDR3 loop is CASSFGVAVEQYF. Here the CDR3 DNA reads TGTGCCAGCAGCTTTGGGGTAGCGGTCGAGCAGTACTTC.

The chain carries TRBV20-1 and TRBJ2-1, with 11 nucleotides matching TRBD2. The CDR3 has 15 residues. Per the germline V gene, CDR1 is DFQATT and CDR2 is SNEGSKA (reference sequence). Unmatched junction bases numbered 8, after V lost 3 bases and J lost 7 bases. The CDR3 loop reads CSARDTSGRGNEQFF. CDR3 nucleotides: TGCAGTGCTAGGGATACTAGCGGGAGAGGTAATGAGCAGTTCTTC.

This clonotype has more than one count but fewer than ten. This chain joins TRBV6-5 and TRBJ2-6, with 11 bases identical to TRBD1. CDR3 size: 17 residues. The J segment lost 3 bases and the V segment lost 7 bases, leaving 8 bases of the junction unmatched. Germline CDR1 reads MNHEY; CDR2 reads SVGAGI. The CDR3 DNA reads as TGTGCCAGCAATTCCGGGACAGGGGGGTTTGGGGCCAACGTCCTGACTTTC. Residues: CASNSGTGGFGANVLTF.

This chain uses TRBV11-2 with TRBJ2-7, with D tentatively TRBD1 (5 bases). V lost 2 bases and J 4 bases, leaving 15 bases between the germline ends. The CDR3 is 15 residues long. Germline assignment: CDR1 SGHAT and CDR2 FQNNGV. The DNA of the CDR3 is TGTGCCAGCAGCTTAATGGACACGGAATCGTACGAGCAGTACTTC. Protein product: CASSLMDTESYEQYF.

There are a few counts of this clonotype. The CDR3 coding sequence is TGCAGTGCTAGTTCAGGCTACAGCACAGATACGCAGTATTTT. Its translation: CSASSGYSTDTQYF. The chain has TRBV20-1 and TRBJ2-3; D call uncertain. CDR3 length: 14 amino acids. The germline CDR1 and CDR2 sequences are DFQATT and SNEGSKA (reference sequence). V was pared by 3 bases and J by 0 bases, with 10 bases between.

This clonotype was observed once. The chain has TRBV7-9 and TRBJ2-5; TRBD2 is a possible D gene (5 bases). The CDR3 totals 12 residues. V dropped 6 bases and J dropped 7 bases, with 12 bases sitting between them. Germline CDR1 and CDR2: SEHNR and FQNEAQ (reference sequence). The CDR3 protein is CASSGSRGTQYF. In DNA, the CDR3 is TGTGCCAGCAGTGGGAGTCGGGGGACCCAGTACTTC.

This clonotype was seen only a few times. J is TRBJ1-2 and V is TRBV6-5; perhaps TRBD1 as D (6 bases). V lost 6 bases and J 7 bases, leaving 18 bases between the germline ends. Germline CDR1 is MNHEY and CDR2 is SVGAGI. The CDR3 contains 14 residues. The CDR3 is CASRYQGRLVGYTF. The DNA for the CDR3 is TGTGCCAGCAGGTACCAGGGGCGCCTGGTTGGCTACACCTTC.

This clonotype has just a few counts. The gene calls are TRBV20-1 and TRBJ2-7; TRBD2 aligns across 7 bases. The CDR3 loop spans 16 amino acids. Trimming cost V 3 bases and J 7 bases; bases outside gene matches: 18. Germline CDR1 DFQATT, CDR2 SNEGSKA (reference sequence). Here the CDR3 reads CSASRAMVGLVREQYF. In DNA, the CDR3 is TGCAGTGCTAGCCGGGCAATGGTTGGACTAGTGAGGGAGCAGTACTTC.

This clonotype has ten or more counts. The V gene is TRBV27, the J gene TRBJ2-3, with no clear D. From germline, CDR1 is MNHEY and CDR2 SMNVEV (reference sequence). V lost 6 bases to trimming and J lost 1 base, with 11 bases between them. CDR3 size: 14 residues. The CDR3 is CASRTPARTDTQYF. The CDR3 DNA is TGTGCCAGCAGAACCCCCGCCCGCACAGATACGCAGTATTTT.

This clonotype was seen repeatedly, ten times or more. The chain has TRBV19 and TRBJ2-5, with TRBD2 as a possible D gene (6 bases). V was trimmed by 4 bases and J by 0 bases, leaving 6 bases between them. This CDR3 is 13 amino acids long. Germline lookup yields CDR1 LNHDA and CDR2 SQIVND (reference sequence). In DNA form, the CDR3 reads TGTGCCAGTAGTAAGCGGGACCAAGAGACCCAGTACTTC. Amino acid sequence: CASSKRDQETQYF.

Many counts were recorded for this clonotype. V gene TRBV7-9 combines with J gene TRBJ1-2; no clear D. Germline V gives CDR1 SEHNR, CDR2 FQNEAQ (reference sequence). Deletions cut 3 bases from V and 6 bases from J, with 14 bases between. The CDR3 contains 14 residues. CDR3 nucleotides: TGTGCCAGCAGCTTTCTTACTCTGACAAATGGCTACACCTTC. It specifies CASSFLTLTNGYTF. The whole variable domain, remainder taken from reference TRBV7-9 and TRBJ1-2, is DTGVSQNPRHKITKRGQNVTFRCDPISEHNRLYWYRQTLGQGPEFLTYFQNEAQLEKSRLLSDRFSAERPKGSFSTLEIQRTEQGDSAMYLCASSFLTLTNGYTFGSGTRLTVV.

This clonotype was detected ten times or more. V and J are TRBV7-2 and TRBJ2-7; 9 nucleotides match TRBD2. Per germline, CDR1 SGHTA and CDR2 FQGNSA. CDR3 length: 16 amino acids. The junction had 6 bases not matched to a gene; V was cut back by 1 base and J by 2 bases. The CDR3 loop is CASSLEGSGSPYEQYF. In DNA form, the CDR3 reads TGTGCCAGCAGCTTAGAGGGTAGCGGGAGCCCCTACGAGCAGTACTTC.

The chain joins TRBV7-2 to TRBJ2-7; D may match TRBD1 or TRBD2 (5 bases each). Germline assignment: CDR1 SGHTA and CDR2 FQGNSA. Between the trimmed V and J ends, which lost 5 bases and 2 bases, there was a span of 13 bases. The CDR3 contains 14 residues. The CDR3 coding sequence is TGTGCCAGCAGCCCTGGGACCCCGCCCTACGAGCAGTACTTC. It translates to CASSPGTPPYEQYF.

This clonotype was seen many times. This chain uses TRBV11-2 with TRBJ2-3; D gene ambiguous. The CDR3 covers 14 residues. V lost 5 bases and J lost 1, with 10 bases in between. Germline values: CDR1 SGHAT, CDR2 FQNNGV. CDR3 bases: TGTGCCAGCAGCCCAGGAACTCGCACAGATACGCAGTATTTT. This translates into CASSPGTRTDTQYF. Complete variable domain (other parts from reference TRBV11-2 and TRBJ2-3): EAGVAQSPRYKIIEKRQSVAFWCNPISGHATLYWYQQILGQGPKLLIQFQNNGVVDDSQLPKDRFSAERLKGVDSTLKIQPAKLEDSAVYLCASSPGTRTDTQYFGPGTRLTVL.

This clonotype was found a few times. The gene calls are TRBV20-1 and TRBJ2-1; D might be TRBD2 (6 bases). Germline assignment: CDR1 DFQATT and CDR2 SNEGSKA (reference sequence). With 5 bases removed from V and 4 bases from J, the gap between germline ends came to 12 bases. The CDR3 is 13 residues long. DNA for the CDR3: TGCAGTGCTGGGAGGACTGGATACAATGAGCAGTTCTTC. Translated, it gives CSAGRTGYNEQFF.